Presented here are 7 T cell receptor beta chains from one specimen sequenced in a study of blood T cell repertoires in COVID-19 (TCRdb year 2020). Libraries were built with the immunoSEQ multiplex PCR assay. Here the immuneACCESS table is served through TCRdb, limited to in-frame sequences with V and J called. Missing clones are a known gap in these copies; in checked studies unresolved V genes cover under half, and the rest lacks a known reason. The sample profile shows about 260,000 clones; about 88% of them were found once. Roughly 4% of the sample comes from the top ten. The sample comprised peripheral blood. These receptor sequences come from a man aged 55 to 70 who had recovered from COVID-19.

V gene TRBV24-1 combines with J gene TRBJ1-2, with D unresolved. Looked up from germline, CDR1 is KGHDR and CDR2 is SFDVKD. This CDR3 comprises 12 residues. V was shortened by 2 bases and J by 6 bases, with 6 bases between the two germline ends. CDR3 sequence: CATSDYGDGYTF. CDR3 nucleotides: TGTGCCACCAGTGATTACGGGGATGGCTACACCTTC.

This chain joins TRBV18 and TRBJ1-5; possible D gene TRBD1, 5 bases. The germline CDR1 and CDR2 sequences are KGHSH and LQKENI. V was shortened by 5 bases and J by 1 base, with 12 bases between the two germline ends. CDR3 length: 15 residues. The CDR3 here is CASSLDNLSNQPQHF. CDR3 coding DNA: TGTGCCAGCTCATTGGACAACCTAAGCAATCAGCCCCAGCATTTT.

The rearrangement links TRBV5-4 to TRBJ2-3; 10 positions match TRBD1. Germline assignment: CDR1 SGHNT and CDR2 YYREEE (reference sequence). Unmatched junction bases numbered 4, after V lost 4 bases and J lost 2 bases. The CDR3 consists of 15 residues. The CDR3 here is CASSVTGGLTDTQYF. CDR3 nucleotides: TGTGCCAGCAGCGTGACAGGGGGCCTCACAGATACGCAGTATTTT.

In its sample, this clone was seen once. CDR3 in DNA: TGTGCCAGCAGTAAACAGGGGTCTTCTGGAAACACCATATATTTT. It translates to CASSKQGSSGNTIYF. The rearrangement joins TRBV27 to TRBJ1-3, with 7 bases aligning to TRBD1. The CDR3 is made up of 15 amino acids. Germline assignment: CDR1 MNHEY and CDR2 SMNVEV (reference sequence). V gave up 5 bases and J gave up 1 base; unmatched junction bases: 5.

V usage is TRBV6-5 and J usage is TRBJ1-1; TRBD1 is a possible D gene (5 bases). The CDR3 is made up of 12 amino acids. Trimming removed 1 base from V and 8 bases from J, with 8 bases in between. Germline V CDR1 and CDR2: MNHEY, SVGAGI. The CDR3 DNA follows: TGTGCCAGCAGTTACTGGGGGGGAGAAGCTTTCTTT. Translating it yields CASSYWGGEAFF.

V is TRBV6-5 and J is TRBJ1-5, with 7 positions matching TRBD1. The V gene end was trimmed by 6 bases and the J gene end by 6 bases; junction bases not matched to a gene: 8. The CDR3 contains 14 residues. The germline V gene encodes CDR1 MNHEY and CDR2 SVGAGI. This CDR3 reads CASSPTGIGQPQHF. The CDR3 coding sequence is TGTGCCAGCAGCCCGACAGGGATCGGTCAGCCCCAGCATTTT.

The chain joins TRBV28 to TRBJ1-2; D not certain. Trimming pared 4 bases from V and 8 bases from J, leaving 11 bases between. The CDR3 consists of 12 residues. From germline, CDR1 is MDHEN and CDR2 SYDVKM. CDR3 DNA sequence: TGTGCCAGCAGTTCTACCTTGGGCGGCTACACCTTC. Translation: CASSSTLGGYTF.